This T cell receptor (beta chain) is drawn from a study of cytomegalovirus exposure and HLA in healthy donors. The V segment lost 0 bases and the J segment 4 bases; nucleotides outside the gene matches: 7. The CDR3 extends over 16 amino acids. Per germline, CDR1 GTSNPN and CDR2 SVGIG (reference sequence). It was with 60 Vbeta and 13 Jbeta primers that the PCR ran. Here immunoSEQ multiplex PCR was the method, and the copy in TCRdb shows in-frame clones only, minus some. The top ten clones hold 9.5% to 15% of a sample with some 140,000 clones, 70% to 80% of them seen once. The clonotype originates from a man younger than 45 in good health and CMV-seropositive. Sequenced: PBMCs. This chain connects TRBV30 to TRBJ2-2, with TRBD2 identical over 8 bases. CDR3 sequence (DNA): TGTGCCTGGAGTGTACGGCTAGCGGGCCCCACCGGGGAGCTGTTTTTT. The encoded protein is CAWSVRLAGPTGELFF. The full variable domain, its missing parts supplied by reference TRBV30 and TRBJ2-2, is SQTIHQWPATLVQPVGSPLSLECTVEGTSNPNLYWYRQAAGRGLQLLFYSVGIGQISSEVPQNLSASRPQDRQFILSSKKLLLSDSGFYLCAWSVRLAGPTGELFFGEGSRLTVL.